The sequence of this T cell receptor (beta chain) was determined in a study of CD8+ T cells in alopecia areata. Across the study: Grafted skin came from C3H/HeJ donors with spontaneous alopecia (about 6-12 months old) and was placed on approximately 7-10-week-old female C3H/HeJ mice.

Note on this clone: The genes and germline here are from mouse. The CDR3 goes on 4 residues after the read ends, and that part is filled in from the germline J gene. Other DNA sequences in the same sample also yield this CDR3.

Sequencing used cDNA as its template, made by extracting RNA and reverse transcribing it. Libraries were prepared by immunoSEQ multiplex PCR; TCRdb keeps only in-frame clonotypes and omits some of them. This record lists about 270,000 clones, none seen once only, and the top ten clones contain 1.2%. Sorting of pooled cutaneous lymph node cells used CD4, CD8alpha, NKG2D, NKG2ACE and other markers. V lost 2 bases and J lost 3; bases outside the gene matches: 5. The CDR3 spans 15 residues. CDR1 and CDR2 from the germline V gene are NSHNY and SYGAGN. The V and J genes are TRBV13-1 and TRBJ1-2, with TRBD1 matching 9 bases. The sample was CD4+ T cells sorted from a lymph node. This clonotype was sampled from a C3H/HeJ mouse with alopecia areata. This line is of MHC haplotype H2-k. CDR3 in amino acids: CASSERDREDSDYTF. CDR3 DNA (partial): TGTGCCAGCAGTGAGCGGGACAGGGAGGACTCC.